The 14 T cell receptor beta chains reported below all come from one sample, sequenced in a study of memory CD4+ T cells and cytomegalovirus serostatus. Single viable CD3+CD4+CD8-CD45RO+ cells were sorted as the memory CD4+ T cells. The protocol was immunoSEQ multiplex PCR, while the TCRdb copy is restricted to in-frame clones and leaves out a portion. The sample yields about 58,000 clones, 82% seen once. Material for sequencing was memory CD4+ T cells from blood. All receptors derive from an adult in good health and CMV-seronegative. Some clones in this sample may be carry-over from other donors' samples.

The chain is built from TRBV19 and TRBJ1-1; no firm D call. Germline CDR1 reads LNHDA; CDR2 reads SQIVND (reference sequence). The CDR3 runs 11 residues. Between the trimmed V and J ends, which lost 6 bases and 10 bases, there was a span of 12 bases. CDR3 sequence (DNA): TGTGCCAGTAGCCTAGACGTAAGAGCTTTCTTT. Translating gives CASSLDVRAFF.

This chain joins TRBV6-1 and TRBJ2-2; 7 bases are shared with TRBD2. The CDR3 length is 16 residues. Germline V gives CDR1 MNHNS, CDR2 SASEGT. The V segment lost 1 base and the J segment 1 base; nucleotides outside the gene matches: 3. In nucleotides, the CDR3 is TGTGCCAGCAGTGAAGGCTCTAGCGGGAACACCGGGGAGCTGTTTTTT. Translating gives CASSEGSSGNTGELFF.

This rearrangement joins TRBV6-5 to TRBJ2-2, with D unclear. CDR1 and CDR2 (germline): MNHEY, SVGAGI. CDR3 size: 14 residues. The germline V and J ends were trimmed by 6 bases and 5 bases, with 13 bases remaining between them. The CDR3 spells CASSTRSSTGELFF. The DNA of the CDR3 is TGTGCCAGCAGCACCCGGTCAAGTACCGGGGAGCTGTTTTTT.

The chain recombines TRBV28 with TRBJ2-7, with TRBD2 identical over 16 bases. The germline V gene encodes CDR1 MDHEN and CDR2 SYDVKM. V trimming: 6 bases; J trimming: 13 bases; junction bases outside the gene matches: 12. CDR3 length: 15 amino acids. The CDR3 region is CASRSPLGLAGGPYF. The CDR3 bases are TGTGCCAGCAGATCCCCACTGGGACTAGCGGGAGGGCCATACTTC. Combining the CDR3 with reference TRBV28 and TRBJ2-7 gives the whole variable domain DVKVTQSSRYLVKRTGEKVFLECVQDMDHENMFWYRQDPGLGLRLIYFSYDVKMKEKGDIPEGYSVSREKKERFSLILESASTNQTSMYLCASRSPLGLAGGPYFGPGTRLTVT.

This clone was seen only a few times. Written as DNA, the CDR3 is TGCGCCAGCAGCCCCACCCCAGGACAAGATTACGAGCAGTACTTC. This translates into CASSPTPGQDYEQYF. J is TRBJ2-7 and V is TRBV5-1; perhaps TRBD1 as D (5 bases). V was cut by 4 bases and J by 4 bases, with 18 bases left in between. Per germline, CDR1 SGHRS and CDR2 YFSETQ. CDR3 length: 15 residues. The variable domain in full, with the rest retrieved from reference TRBV5-1 and TRBJ2-7, is KAGVTQTPRYLIKTRGQQVTLSCSPISGHRSVSWYQQTPGQGLQFLFEYFSETQRNKGNFPGRFSGRQFSNSRSEMNVSTLELGDSALYLCASSPTPGQDYEQYFGPGTRLTVT.

The genes are TRBV5-1 and TRBJ2-1; TRBD2 agrees at 8 bases. CDR1 SGHRS and CDR2 YFSETQ come from the germline V gene. V dropped 5 bases and J dropped 6; count of bases not matched to a gene: 13. The CDR3 has 16 amino acids. CDR3 loop: CASSFESPGTSNEQFF. In DNA, the CDR3 is TGCGCCAGCAGTTTTGAGAGCCCCGGGACTAGCAATGAGCAGTTCTTC.

This clone was seen only once. This CDR3 is CASSEASGFGYTF. The CDR3 DNA follows: TGTGCCAGCAGTGAAGCATCGGGGTTTGGCTACACCTTC. V is TRBV2 and J is TRBJ1-2; D uncertain. Germline CDR1 SNHLY, CDR2 FYNNEI. The germline V and J ends were trimmed by 0 bases and 7 bases, with 9 bases remaining between them. The CDR3 is 13 residues long.

The chain's CDR3 is CASSSGQRSYGYTF. The CDR3 nucleotides read TGTGCCAGCAGTTCGGGACAGCGTAGCTATGGCTACACCTTC. This sequence joins TRBV6-5 and TRBJ1-2; TRBD1 matches at 7 bases. With V trimmed by 4 bases and J by 4 bases, 6 bases remained unmatched. This CDR3 spans 14 amino acids. The germline CDR1 and CDR2 sequences are MNHEY and SVGAGI.

This clone appeared a few times. This chain joins TRBV9 and TRBJ2-2, with D unresolved. Between the trimmed V and J ends, which lost 2 bases and 4 bases, there was a span of 9 bases. Germline V CDR1 and CDR2: SGDLS, YYNGEE. The CDR3 length is 14 residues. CDR3 sequence reads: CASSVPPGTGELFF. CDR3 in DNA: TGTGCCAGCAGCGTCCCCCCGGGCACCGGGGAGCTGTTTTTT.

The chain has TRBV6-5 and TRBJ2-7; D may be TRBD2 (6 bases). The CDR3 spans 14 residues. CDR1 MNHEY and CDR2 SVGAGI come from the germline V gene. Trimming took off 2 bases at V and 0 bases at J, with 8 bases between the two ends. CDR3 residues: CASSYQRASYEQYF. CDR3 bases: TGTGCCAGCAGTTACCAGCGGGCCTCCTACGAGCAGTACTTC.

In this sample, this clone turned up once. The chain uses TRBV7-2 and TRBJ1-2, with D possibly matching TRBD1 (6 bases). V lost 7 bases, J lost 3 bases, and 15 bases lay in between. The CDR3 has 14 residues. Germline CDR1 SGHTA, CDR2 FQGNSA. Here the CDR3 DNA reads TGTGCCAGCACCGTAAGGAAGGGGGACTATGGCTACACCTTC. Residues: CASTVRKGDYGYTF. The whole variable domain, remainder taken from reference TRBV7-2 and TRBJ1-2, is GAGVSQSPSNKVTEKGKDVELRCDPISGHTALYWYRQSLGQGLEFLIYFQGNSAPDKSGLPSDRFSAERTGGSVSTLTIQRTQQEDSAVYLCASTVRKGDYGYTFGSGTRLTVV.

The J gene is TRBJ2-5, the V gene TRBV5-1, with 9 bases that match TRBD2. The CDR3 contains 16 residues. The junction had 10 bases not matched to a gene; V was cut back by 2 bases and J by 5 bases. Germline loops: CDR1 SGHRS, CDR2 YFSETQ. The CDR3 sequence: CASSLTLAGNRETQYF. The CDR3 bases are TGCGCCAGCAGCTTAACGCTAGCGGGAAATAGGGAGACCCAGTACTTC.

The chain carries TRBV6-6 and TRBJ2-1; a weak D match, TRBD1 (6 bases). Trimming cost V 8 bases and J 8 bases, with 13 bases left between them. The V gene's germline CDR1 is MNHNY and CDR2 SVGAGI (reference sequence). The CDR3 runs 12 residues. CDR3 amino acids: CASGKQGHEQFF. The CDR3 nucleotides read TGTGCCAGCGGGAAACAGGGCCATGAGCAGTTCTTC.

The chain is built from TRBV7-2 and TRBJ2-7, with D possibly being TRBD2 (5 bases). The CDR3 is made up of 12 amino acids. V gave up 8 bases and J gave up 6 bases, with 14 bases separating them. Per the germline V gene, CDR1 is SGHTA and CDR2 is FQGNSA. This chain's CDR3 is CASGDYNREQYF. The CDR3 nucleotides read TGTGCCAGCGGTGACTACAACCGCGAGCAGTACTTC.